This is a list of T cell receptor beta chains from one sample in a study of cytotoxic CD8 clonotypes in ibrutinib-treated CLL. The repertoire was sequenced with immunoSEQ multiplex PCR; TCRdb's copy has only in-frame clones and lacks some. The sample carries around 300,000 clones, almost 80% recorded once. The sample in question was PBMCs, obtained before ibrutinib treatment. These receptors came from a human donor with chronic lymphocytic leukemia. CDR3s include the opening cysteine and the closing phenylalanine or tryptophan. Each record gives: V gene, D gene, CDR3 length, clone size, J gene, CDR3 DNA, CDR3 protein. A D gene is named only where the DNA matches it firmly. Clone sizes are given selectively: once, few, many, or a class where the clone is expanded.

V: TRBV29-1; D: TRBD2; length: 17; size: NA; J: TRBJ2-1; DNA: TGCAGCGTTGTACGACTAGCGGGTAAGAGCTCCTACAATGAGCAGTTCTTC; CDR3: CSVVRLAGKSSYNEQFF
V: TRBV30; D: NA; length: 12; size: once; J: TRBJ1-2; DNA: TGTGCCTGGAGCGCGACCCCCGTGGGAGACACCTTC; CDR3: CAWSATPVGDTF
V: TRBV27; D: NA; length: 14; size: NA; J: TRBJ2-1; DNA: TGTGCCAGCAGTTCACCGGGTCCCAACAATGAGCAGTTCTTC; CDR3: CASSSPGPNNEQFF
V: TRBV15; D: NA; length: 15; size: NA; J: TRBJ2-1; DNA: TGTGCCACCAGCAGAGATTATGGGCTGTACAATGAGCAGTTCTTC; CDR3: CATSRDYGLYNEQFF
V: TRBV7-2; D: NA; length: 14; size: NA; J: TRBJ2-5; DNA: TGTGCCAGCAGCTTATTGGGGATACAAGAGACCCAGTACTTC; CDR3: CASSLLGIQETQYF
V: TRBV30; D: TRBD2; length: 18; size: NA; J: TRBJ2-1; DNA: TGTGCCTGGAGTTCCTCTAAAGCCGCGGGAGGGCCTGGTGATGAGCAGTTCTTC; CDR3: CAWSSSKAAGGPGDEQFF
V: TRBV30; D: NA; length: 12; size: NA; J: TRBJ2-1; DNA: TGTGCCGCAGGGGGGGAGCGGGAGGAGCAGTTCTTC; CDR3: CAAGGEREEQFF
V: TRBV20-1; D: NA; length: 11; size: NA; J: TRBJ1-2; DNA: TGCAGTGCCCAGTGGGACTATGGCTACACCTTC; CDR3: CSAQWDYGYTF
V: TRBV5-1; D: NA; length: 15; size: NA; J: TRBJ1-3; DNA: TGCGCCAGCAGTTTAGGACAGTCCTCTGGAAACACCATATATTTT; CDR3: CASSLGQSSGNTIYF
V: TRBV7-2; D: TRBD2; length: 13; size: NA; J: TRBJ2-3; DNA: TGTGCCAGCAGCCTTAGCGGGAGGGATACGCAGTATTTT; CDR3: CASSLSGRDTQYF
V: TRBV7-9; D: TRBD1; length: 18; size: NA; J: TRBJ2-5; DNA: TGTGCCAGCAGCCGCTCGCTGACAGGGGGCCTCTTAGGGGAGACCCAGTACTTC; CDR3: CASSRSLTGGLLGETQYF
V: TRBV7-2; D: TRBD2; length: 13; size: once; J: TRBJ2-1; DNA: TGTGCCAGCAGGGGGAGGGTTTACAATGAGCAGTTCTTC; CDR3: CASRGRVYNEQFF
V: TRBV29-1; D: NA; length: 13; size: NA; J: TRBJ2-7; DNA: TGCAGCGTTGATTGGGACGGACCCTACGAGCAGTACTTC; CDR3: CSVDWDGPYEQYF
V: TRBV28; D: NA; length: 13; size: NA; J: TRBJ1-5; DNA: TGTGCCAGCCACGTCCCCCCAGGGCAGCCCCAGCATTTT; CDR3: CASHVPPGQPQHF
V: TRBV6-5; D: NA; length: 13; size: NA; J: TRBJ1-5; DNA: TGTGCCAGCAGTTCGACATTTCGATGGCCCCAGCATTTT; CDR3: CASSSTFRWPQHF
V: TRBV13; D: TRBD1; length: 17; size: NA; J: TRBJ2-7; DNA: TGTGCCAGCAGCCCAGGGATGCAATGGACAGGAGACTACGAGCAGTACTTC; CDR3: CASSPGMQWTGDYEQYF
V: TRBV7-2; D: TRBD2; length: 17; size: once; J: TRBJ2-7; DNA: TGTGCCAGCAGCTTAGCGGGACTAGCGGTGGACGCCTACGAGCAGTACTTC; CDR3: CASSLAGLAVDAYEQYF
V: TRBV4-3; D: TRBD1; length: 22; size: few; J: TRBJ1-2; DNA: TGCGCCAGCAGCCAAGGCTCCTACGGTGGGACCTATCAGCGACAGGGTTTGTGGGCCTACACCTTC; CDR3: CASSQGSYGGTYQRQGLWAYTF
V: TRBV6-5; D: NA; length: 13; size: NA; J: TRBJ2-2; DNA: TGTGCCAGCATCGCCAGTTCCGCCGGGGAGCTGTTTTTT; CDR3: CASIASSAGELFF
V: TRBV5-1; D: NA; length: 13; size: NA; J: TRBJ1-2; DNA: TGCGCCAGCAGCTTCAACAGGGTTGGTGGCTACACCTTC; CDR3: CASSFNRVGGYTF
V: TRBV7-9; D: NA; length: 15; size: NA; J: TRBJ2-7; DNA: TGTGCCAGCAGCTTACGGCCGGGAATGAACTACGAGCAGTACTTC; CDR3: CASSLRPGMNYEQYF
V: TRBV28; D: NA; length: 12; size: NA; J: TRBJ2-7; DNA: TGTGCCAGCGGTACAACAGCCTACGAGCAGTACTTC; CDR3: CASGTTAYEQYF
V: TRBV5-1; D: TRBD1; length: 17; size: NA; J: TRBJ1-1; DNA: TGCGCCAGCAGCAGGGTCCCGACAGGGGGTTGGAACACTGAAGCTTTCTTT; CDR3: CASSRVPTGGWNTEAFF
V: TRBV13; D: TRBD2; length: 16; size: NA; J: TRBJ2-2; DNA: TGTGCCAGCAGCTTATCACTAGCGGGAACCACCGGGGAGCTGTTTTTT; CDR3: CASSLSLAGTTGELFF
V: TRBV6-5; D: TRBD2; length: 16; size: NA; J: TRBJ2-7; DNA: TGTGCCAGCAGTTACTCGAGGACTAGCGGGAGCCACGAGCAGTACTTC; CDR3: CASSYSRTSGSHEQYF
V: TRBV28; D: TRBD1; length: 15; size: NA; J: TRBJ1-5; DNA: TGTGCCAGCACCAGAGCAGGGGGCTATGGCCAGCCCCAGCATTTT; CDR3: CASTRAGGYGQPQHF
V: TRBV27; D: NA; length: 12; size: few; J: TRBJ1-1; DNA: TGTGCCAGCAGTTCCCCAAGGACTGAAGCTTTCTTT; CDR3: CASSSPRTEAFF
V: TRBV20-1; D: NA; length: 11; size: NA; J: TRBJ1-1; DNA: TGCAGTGCTAGTTGGGGACGAGGAGCTTTCTTT; CDR3: CSASWGRGAFF
V: TRBV11-3; D: TRBD1; length: 15; size: NA; J: TRBJ2-3; DNA: TGTGCCAGCAGCTTTAGAGGGGGCGGCACAGATACGCAGTATTTT; CDR3: CASSFRGGGTDTQYF
V: TRBV19; D: NA; length: 13; size: once; J: TRBJ2-5; DNA: TGTGCCAGTAGTATAGACAGCCAAGAGACCCAGTACTTC; CDR3: CASSIDSQETQYF
V: TRBV6-1; D: NA; length: 13; size: NA; J: TRBJ1-2; DNA: TGTGCCAGCACCTATCGGGGTGACTATGGCTACACCTTC; CDR3: CASTYRGDYGYTF
V: TRBV18; D: TRBD2; length: 15; size: NA; J: TRBJ2-1; DNA: TGTGCCAGCTCACCCGGGACTAGCGATAACAATGAGCAGTTCTTC; CDR3: CASSPGTSDNNEQFF
V: TRBV6-5; D: NA; length: 15; size: NA; J: TRBJ1-1; DNA: TGTGCCAGCAGTTACTCGGGGGGCCTCAGGACTGAAGCTTTCTTT; CDR3: CASSYSGGLRTEAFF
V: TRBV7-6; D: TRBD2; length: 15; size: NA; J: TRBJ2-7; DNA: TGTGCCAGCAGCTTAGAGGCTAGCGGCTCCTACGAGCAGTACTTC; CDR3: CASSLEASGSYEQYF
V: TRBV30; D: NA; length: 18; size: NA; J: TRBJ2-2; DNA: TGTGCCTGGAGTTTCATATTTTTCGACCGAGAGAACACCGGGGAGCTGTTTTTT; CDR3: CAWSFIFFDRENTGELFF
V: TRBV10-2; D: TRBD2; length: 15; size: NA; J: TRBJ2-3; DNA: TGCGCCAGCAGTGTGCCGGGACTAGGGACAGATACGCAGTATTTT; CDR3: CASSVPGLGTDTQYF
V: TRBV19; D: TRBD2; length: 16; size: NA; J: TRBJ2-5; DNA: TGTGCCAGTAGTAGTAGCGGGAGGGCCTTACAAGAGACCCAGTACTTC; CDR3: CASSSSGRALQETQYF
V: TRBV2; D: TRBD1; length: 14; size: NA; J: TRBJ2-7; DNA: TGTGCCAGCAGTGACCAGGGGGACCTATTTGAGCAGTACTTC; CDR3: CASSDQGDLFEQYF
V: TRBV6-5; D: TRBD2; length: 16; size: NA; J: TRBJ2-3; DNA: TGTGCCAGCAGTTACTCGAGGGACTATAACACAGATACGCAGTATTTT; CDR3: CASSYSRDYNTDTQYF
V: TRBV7-9; D: TRBD2; length: 15; size: NA; J: TRBJ2-7; DNA: TGTGCCAGCAGCTTAAGAACTAGCGGGTCCTACGAGCAGTACTTC; CDR3: CASSLRTSGSYEQYF
V: TRBV7-2; D: NA; length: 13; size: NA; J: TRBJ1-3; DNA: TGTGCCAGCAGCTTAGGCACTGGAAACACCATATATTTT; CDR3: CASSLGTGNTIYF
V: TRBV19; D: TRBD1; length: 14; size: NA; J: TRBJ1-5; DNA: TGTGCCAGTAGTTCGGACAGGGAACGACAGCCCCAGCATTTT; CDR3: CASSSDRERQPQHF
V: TRBV11-2; D: TRBD2; length: 19; size: NA; J: TRBJ2-1; DNA: TGTGCCAGCAGCCCAGGGGGGACTAGCGGGAGTAAATCCTACAATGAGCAGTTCTTC; CDR3: CASSPGGTSGSKSYNEQFF
V: TRBV7-9; D: NA; length: 14; size: NA; J: TRBJ2-3; DNA: TGTGCCAGCAGCTTAAATCGGTGGTCAGATACGCAGTATTTT; CDR3: CASSLNRWSDTQYF
V: TRBV19; D: NA; length: 13; size: NA; J: TRBJ1-2; DNA: TGTGCCAGTAGTGAACAGGGTAGCTATGGCTACACCTTC; CDR3: CASSEQGSYGYTF
V: TRBV19; D: NA; length: 14; size: few; J: TRBJ1-2; DNA: TGTGCCAGTAGTCGTTCAGCAACTAACTATGGCTACACCTTC; CDR3: CASSRSATNYGYTF
V: TRBV28; D: NA; length: 12; size: NA; J: TRBJ2-1; DNA: TGTGCCAGCACCTGGGTGGCGGGAGAGCAGTTCTTC; CDR3: CASTWVAGEQFF
V: TRBV6-6; D: NA; length: 13; size: NA; J: TRBJ2-3; DNA: TGTGCCAGCAGTTTAACAGGGCTTGAGACGCAGTATTTT; CDR3: CASSLTGLETQYF
V: TRBV5-4; D: TRBD2; length: 17; size: once; J: TRBJ2-1; DNA: TGTGCCAGCAGCTCGAATCCCGGGACTAGCGGGAAGAATGAGCAGTTCTTC; CDR3: CASSSNPGTSGKNEQFF
V: TRBV19; D: NA; length: 13; size: once; J: TRBJ1-2; DNA: TGTGCCAGTAGTATGGGACGGCGCCTGGGCTACACCTTC; CDR3: CASSMGRRLGYTF
V: TRBV5-1; D: NA; length: 13; size: NA; J: TRBJ2-1; DNA: TGCGCCAGCAGCTTCTCCCGTAACAATGAGCAGTTCTTC; CDR3: CASSFSRNNEQFF
V: TRBV27; D: TRBD2; length: 15; size: NA; J: TRBJ2-1; DNA: TGTGCCAGCAGCCAGGGGACTAGCGGGGGAAATGAGCAGTTCTTC; CDR3: CASSQGTSGGNEQFF
V: TRBV5-6; D: NA; length: 14; size: NA; J: TRBJ2-2; DNA: TGTGCCAGCACCCGGGCGGGACTCACCGGGGAGCTGTTTTTT; CDR3: CASTRAGLTGELFF
V: TRBV29-1; D: NA; length: 15; size: NA; J: TRBJ2-3; DNA: TGCAGCGTTGAGCGGGCGGGAAGTCGCACAGATACGCAGTATTTT; CDR3: CSVERAGSRTDTQYF
V: TRBV27; D: NA; length: 13; size: few; J: TRBJ2-7; DNA: TGTGCCAGCTATTCACTAGGGAACTACGAGCAGTACTTC; CDR3: CASYSLGNYEQYF